This T cell receptor beta chain was identified in a study of vaccination effects on CD4 cells after COVID-19. CDR1 SGDLS and CDR2 YYNGEE come from the germline V gene. The J segment lost 4 bases and the V segment lost 7 bases, leaving 11 bases of the junction unmatched. The CDR3 totals 15 residues. Assay: immunoSEQ multiplex PCR; the TCRdb copy retains only in-frame clones and omits some. This sample yields 50,000 to 65,000 clones, of which about four fifths are seen a single time; roughly 2.7% belongs to the top ten. General study points: There was marked clonal contraction among infection- and vaccine-induced clones late after vaccination.

About this clone: Its antigen is undetermined.

Pools of viral peptides were used by the ViraFEST assay to expand antigen-specific CD4+ T cells ahead of sequencing. Scientists isolated CD4+ T cells after an approximately ten-day culture period ended. Around 2.2 million PBMC were seeded per well and grown in the presence of 10 IU/ml IL-2 and 8 to 10 ug/ml peptides. The chain combines TRBV9 with TRBJ2-1, with TRBD2 identical over 7 bases. The material sequenced was CD4+ T cells from PBMCs cultured with HCoV-229E spike peptides, taken before COVID-19 vaccination. This TCR derives from a human donor who received a COVID-19 vaccine. CDR3 coding DNA: TGTGCCAGCTCCCGCCCGGTTAGCGGGTACAATGAGCAGTTCTTC. Translation gives CASSRPVSGYNEQFF. The full variable domain, rest sourced from reference TRBV9 and TRBJ2-1, is DSGVTQTPKHLITATGQRVTLRCSPRSGDLSVYWYQQSLDQGLQFLIQYYNGEERAKGNILERFSAQQFPDLHSELNLSSLELGDSALYFCASSRPVSGYNEQFFGPGTRLTVL.